This TCR beta chain was sequenced in a study of cytomegalovirus exposure and HLA in healthy donors. It was healthy bone marrow donors who served as donors. Whole-study findings and limits: Some 16,000 TCR beta sequences were associated with HLA alleles at 0.05 false discovery rate in a later analysis. Most TCR beta V segments were productive about 87% or about 30% of the time in an earlier analysis. The study recorded 164 TCR beta chains that were cytomegalovirus-associated.

Details on this clone: The antigen is unknown.

CDR3 length: 16 amino acids. Germline-derived CDR1 and CDR2 are SGHRS and YFSETQ. V gave up 4 bases and J gave up 1 base; unmatched junction bases: 8. The PCR had 60 Vbeta and 13 Jbeta primers. Assay used: immunoSEQ multiplex PCR; TCRdb lists only in-frame clones, some missing. This sample has some 34,000 clones, with about 67% found just once. The clonotype was recovered from a man aged 40-50 years in good health and CMV-seropositive. The V gene is TRBV5-1, the J gene TRBJ2-1; 7 bases align to TRBD1. Material: PBMCs. This chain's CDR3 is CASSEDRAFSYNEQFF. Here the CDR3 DNA reads TGCGCCAGCAGCGAAGACAGGGCCTTTTCCTACAATGAGCAGTTCTTC.